This entry lists 19 T cell receptor beta chains sequenced from one sample in a study of shared clonotypes between healthy human individuals. The table came from immunoSEQ multiplex PCR; TCRdb's copy has only in-frame clones and leaves some out. This table has about 1 million clones, about 70% appearing once. The material sequenced was memory CD4+ T cells sorted from blood. The subset: CD45RA-negative fraction. The receptors shown here come from a man aged 18 to 35 in good health.

This clone came up once. The chain employs TRBV5-1 and TRBJ2-7; 9 bases are shared with TRBD1. The ends lost 0 bases at V and 3 bases at J; junction bases unmatched: 16. The CDR3 is made up of 19 amino acids. Germline-derived CDR1 and CDR2 are SGHRS and YFSETQ. In DNA, the CDR3 is TGCGCCAGCAGCTTGGGGCCAAACCTATCCGGGACAGGGAACTACGAGCAGTACTTC. Translation: CASSLGPNLSGTGNYEQYF.

This clone turned up a few times. The rearrangement links TRBV7-9 to TRBJ2-5; 8 bases align to TRBD1. Unmatched junction bases numbered 6, after V lost 5 bases and J lost 4 bases. Germline loops: CDR1 SEHNR, CDR2 FQNEAQ (reference sequence). This CDR3 has 14 amino acids. The CDR3 nucleotides read TGTGCCAGCAGCCTACTAACAGGGGGAGAGACCCAGTACTTC. Protein: CASSLLTGGETQYF.

This clone occurred a few times. The V and J genes are TRBV29-1 and TRBJ2-5, with a possible D match to TRBD1 (7 bases). Trimming removed 4 bases at V and 7 bases at J, with 13 bases between. The germline V gene has CDR1 SQVTM and CDR2 ANQGSEA. The CDR3 is 12 residues long. This CDR3 reads CSVVEGAGTQYF. In DNA, the CDR3 is TGCAGCGTTGTGGAGGGGGCCGGGACCCAGTACTTC.

The rearrangement links TRBV9 to TRBJ2-1; 10 bases fit TRBD2. J lost 8 bases, V lost 0 bases, and 11 bases had no gene match. The CDR3 is 17 amino acids. Germline CDR1 is SGDLS and CDR2 is YYNGEE. The CDR3 loop is CASSVGILAGDPHEQFF. CDR3 bases: TGTGCCAGCAGCGTAGGAATTCTAGCGGGAGACCCCCATGAGCAGTTCTTC.

This rearrangement joins TRBV11-3 to TRBJ2-2; no definite D call. The CDR3 is 13 amino acids. CDR1 SGHNT and CDR2 YENEEA come from the germline V gene. V shed 5 bases and J shed 4 bases, with 8 bases lying between them. CDR3 in amino acids: CASSPDITGELFF. DNA for the CDR3: TGTGCCAGCAGCCCCGACATCACCGGGGAGCTGTTTTTT.

The V call is TRBV28, the J call TRBJ2-3, with D possibly being TRBD1 (8 bases). The CDR3 consists of 15 residues. Trimming removed 6 bases from V and 3 bases from J, with 16 bases in between. Germline CDR1 is MDHEN and CDR2 is SYDVKM. The CDR3 nucleotides read TGTGCCAGCAGAAGCACAGGGGGAGGGACAGATACGCAGTATTTT. Protein sequence: CASRSTGGGTDTQYF. The whole variable domain, remainder taken from reference TRBV28 and TRBJ2-3, is DVKVTQSSRYLVKRTGEKVFLECVQDMDHENMFWYRQDPGLGLRLIYFSYDVKMKEKGDIPEGYSVSREKKERFSLILESASTNQTSMYLCASRSTGGGTDTQYFGPGTRLTVL.

The chain joins TRBV7-9 to TRBJ1-4; D gene ambiguous. The ends were cut back, 5 bases at V and 3 bases at J, with 7 bases in the middle. Germline V lookup: CDR1 SEHNR, CDR2 FQNEAQ (reference sequence). The CDR3 has 13 amino acids. Written as DNA, the CDR3 is TGTGCCAGCAGCCAGACGCCTAATGAAAAACTGTTTTTT. Residues: CASSQTPNEKLFF.

The genes are TRBV30 and TRBJ2-5, with 7 nucleotides matching TRBD1. Germline loops: CDR1 GTSNPN, CDR2 SVGIG (reference sequence). V lost 3 bases to trimming and J lost 1 base; unmatched junction nucleotides: 5. This CDR3 comprises 14 residues. This chain's CDR3 is CAWRGGKPQETQYF. The CDR3, as DNA: TGTGCCTGGAGAGGGGGCAAACCCCAAGAGACCCAGTACTTC.

In DNA form, the CDR3 reads TGTGCCAGCAGTCCCCCGCTAGCAGGGCAGTATTTT. Translated: CASSPPLAGQYF. The genes are TRBV2 and TRBJ2-3; the D gene is possibly TRBD2 (5 bases). V was clipped by 5 bases and J by 11 bases, with 14 bases between them. This CDR3 has 12 amino acids. CDR1 and CDR2 from the germline V gene are SNHLY and FYNNEI.

The V gene is TRBV6-1, the J gene TRBJ1-2; 10 bases are a match to TRBD1. This CDR3 contains 16 residues. CDR1 is MNHNS, CDR2 SASEGT, per germline. The V and J ends lost 3 bases and 2 bases, in that order; junction bases with no gene match: 6. Here the CDR3 reads CASSDPGTGANYGYTF. In DNA form, the CDR3 reads TGTGCCAGCAGTGACCCCGGGACAGGGGCCAACTATGGCTACACCTTC.

V gene TRBV9 combines with J gene TRBJ2-3; 7 positions match TRBD2. The germline V gene has CDR1 SGDLS and CDR2 YYNGEE. The V and J ends lost 3 bases and 3 bases, in that order; junction bases with no gene match: 7. CDR3 size: 15 residues. CDR3 protein: CASSDDGRRTDTQYF. The CDR3 coding sequence is TGTGCCAGCAGCGACGACGGGAGGAGGACAGATACGCAGTATTTT.

The DNA for the CDR3 is TGTGCCAGCAGTCCTGTAGGAGGCTACGAGCAGTACTTC. This gives the protein CASSPVGGYEQYF. The V and J genes are TRBV6-1 and TRBJ2-7; TRBD2 is a possible D gene (5 bases). CDR1 MNHNS and CDR2 SASEGT come from the germline V gene. With 5 bases removed from V and 3 bases from J, the gap between germline ends came to 11 bases. The CDR3 consists of 13 residues.

This clone appeared a single time. The chain links TRBV6-5 to TRBJ2-7; 8 positions match TRBD1. The V gene end was trimmed by 2 bases and the J gene end by 11 bases; junction bases not matched to a gene: 14. The CDR3 runs 15 residues. Germline assignment: CDR1 MNHEY and CDR2 SVGAGI. The CDR3 loop is CASSYRDRGSKNEYF. In nucleotides, the CDR3 is TGTGCCAGCAGTTACCGTGACAGGGGAAGTAAAAACGAGTACTTC.

The J gene is TRBJ2-2, the V gene TRBV6-1; no firm D call. Germline V gives CDR1 MNHNS, CDR2 SASEGT. This CDR3 region has 14 residues. The V end was cut by 6 bases, the J end by 7 bases, with 15 bases between. In DNA form, the CDR3 reads TGTGCCAGCAGGACAATAGTAACCAGCGGGGAGCTGTTTTTT. Translated: CASRTIVTSGELFF.

This clone was picked up a small number of times. The V and J genes are TRBV30 and TRBJ1-1; tentatively, D is TRBD1 (5 bases). From germline, CDR1 is GTSNPN and CDR2 SVGIG (reference sequence). V was pared by 2 bases and J by 5 bases, with 12 bases between. The CDR3 extends over 13 amino acids. CDR3 sequence: CAWSPTGVTEAFF. CDR3 DNA: TGTGCCTGGAGTCCCACGGGGGTGACTGAAGCTTTCTTT.

The gene calls are TRBV11-2 and TRBJ1-1; the D is unclear. The germline V gene encodes CDR1 SGHAT and CDR2 FQNNGV. V lost 7 bases to trimming and J lost 10 bases, with 25 bases between them. The CDR3 sequence is 15 residues long. The CDR3 region has the DNA TGTGCCAGCACCTTCATTCGTTCGTTAGGATCTGGAGCTTTCTTT. It is translated as CASTFIRSLGSGAFF.

This sequence joins TRBV6-1 and TRBJ1-4; D gene unclear. V was shortened by 4 bases and J by 8 bases, with 20 bases between the two germline ends. CDR1 is MNHNS and CDR2 is SASEGT in the germline V gene. The CDR3 runs to 16 residues. The CDR3 nucleotides read TGTGCCAGCAGTGGAGGCCGGTTAGGAGAAGGAGAAAAACTGTTTTTT. This gives the protein CASSGGRLGEGEKLFF.

A remark on this clone: Other DNA sequences within the sample encode an identical CDR3. V is TRBV18 and J is TRBJ1-2, with D perhaps matching TRBD1 (6 bases). Trimming removed 2 bases from V and 2 bases from J, with 6 bases in between. This CDR3 is built from 13 residues. Germline V gene sequence: CDR1 KGHSH, CDR2 LQKENI. In DNA, the CDR3 is TGTGCCAGCTCACCAGGGGGCAACTATGGCTACACCTTC. Protein: CASSPGGNYGYTF.

The chain carries TRBV10-3 and TRBJ2-5, with D perhaps TRBD1 or TRBD2 (5 bases each). Germline lookup yields CDR1 ENHRY and CDR2 SYGVKD. This CDR3 has 15 amino acids. V was clipped by 2 bases and J by 4 bases, with 14 bases between them. The CDR3 spells CAISETARDGETQYF. The DNA of the CDR3 is TGTGCCATCAGTGAGACTGCCAGGGACGGAGAGACCCAGTACTTC.